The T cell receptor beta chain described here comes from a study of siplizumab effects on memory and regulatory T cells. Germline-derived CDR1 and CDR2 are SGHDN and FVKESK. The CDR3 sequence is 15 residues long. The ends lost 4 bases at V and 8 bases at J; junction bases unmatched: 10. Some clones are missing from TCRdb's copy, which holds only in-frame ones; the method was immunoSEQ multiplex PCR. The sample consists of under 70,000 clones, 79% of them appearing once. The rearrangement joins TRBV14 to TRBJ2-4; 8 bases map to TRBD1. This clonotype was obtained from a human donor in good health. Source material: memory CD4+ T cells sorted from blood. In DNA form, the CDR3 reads TGTGCCAGCAGCCCCAGGGGGCCGAATATATACATTCAGTACTTC. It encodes CASSPRGPNIYIQYF.